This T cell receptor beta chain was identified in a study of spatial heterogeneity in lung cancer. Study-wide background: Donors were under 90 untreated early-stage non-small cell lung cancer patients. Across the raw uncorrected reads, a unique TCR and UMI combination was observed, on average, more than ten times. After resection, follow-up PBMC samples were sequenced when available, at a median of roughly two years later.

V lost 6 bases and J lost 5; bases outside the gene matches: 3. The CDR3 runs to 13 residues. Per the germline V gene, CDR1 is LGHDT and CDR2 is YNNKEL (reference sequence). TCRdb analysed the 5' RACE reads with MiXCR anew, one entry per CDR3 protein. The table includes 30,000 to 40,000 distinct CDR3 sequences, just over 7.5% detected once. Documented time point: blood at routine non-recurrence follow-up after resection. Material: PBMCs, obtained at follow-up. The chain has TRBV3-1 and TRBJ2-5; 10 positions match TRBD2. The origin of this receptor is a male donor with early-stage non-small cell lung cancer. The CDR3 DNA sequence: TGTGCCAGCAGACAGACTAGCGGGGAGACCCAGTACTTC. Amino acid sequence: CASRQTSGETQYF.